This TCR beta chain was recorded in a study of T cells in Graves' hyperthyroidism and ophthalmopathy. Per the germline V gene, CDR1 is SEHNR and CDR2 is FQNEAQ (reference sequence). V dropped 6 bases and J dropped 5 bases, with 19 bases sitting between them. The CDR3 has 16 residues. Study results and limitations: Researchers found most expanded thyroid clonotypes above 0.001 in blood as well.

Uncontrolled infection, other autoimmune disease, pregnancy and lactation each barred patients from inclusion. The diagnostic basis comprised clinical symptoms, serum thyroxine and TRAb, thyroid ultrasound and orbital computed tomography. Amplification of TCR beta CDR3 regions was performed using RNA transcripts as template. RT-PCR in the first round (using the HTBI primer set) targeted the TCR CDR3. TCRdb fed the multiplex PCR reads into MiXCR, producing one record per CDR3 protein. The sample lists about 760,000 distinct CDR3 sequences, around 40% occurring once. To note about this clonotype: The antigen is unknown.

Material: blood. This receptor was identified in a woman aged 40 to 50 with Graves' hyperthyroidism. The chain combines TRBV7-9 with TRBJ1-4; D may be TRBD1 (5 bases). The chain's CDR3 is CASSEGVTDSNEKLFF. The CDR3 bases are TGTGCCAGCAGTGAAGGGGTAACGGACTCCAATGAAAAACTGTTTTTT. Together with reference TRBV7-9 and TRBJ1-4, the CDR3 gives the full variable domain: DTGVSQNPRHKITKRGQNVTFRCDPISEHNRLYWYRQTLGQGPEFLTYFQNEAQLEKSRLLSDRFSAERPKGSFSTLEIQRTEQGDSAMYLCASSEGVTDSNEKLFFGSGTQLSVL.